The source of this TCR beta chain is a study of radiotherapy plus CTLA-4 blockade in lung cancer. Across the whole study: Disease control was seen in 31% of patients, objective responses in approximately 20%.

This CDR3 region has 19 residues. CDR1 is LNHNV, CDR2 YYDKDF, per germline (reference sequence). V gave up 0 bases and J gave up 0 bases; unmatched junction bases: 11. Comments on this clone: Its antigen remains unidentified.

Study findings and constraints: Expansion in blood of tumor-derived TCR clones was seen after radiotherapy plus ipilimumab.

Clones were read by immunoSEQ multiplex PCR, and TCRdb kept only the in-frame ones, dropping some. Found here are more than 65,000 clones, 75% to 90% of them singletons; the top ten hold roughly 0.8%. The chain uses TRBV15 and TRBJ1-3; 7 nucleotides align to TRBD1. The receptor comes from a human donor with non-small cell lung cancer who had stable disease on radiotherapy plus ipilimumab. Here the sequenced sample was peripheral blood, taken from a patient treated with radiotherapy plus ipilimumab. The CDR3 is CATSRDLLGTVSSGNTIYF. The CDR3 nucleotides read TGTGCCACCAGCAGAGATCTCTTGGGGACAGTTAGCTCTGGAAACACCATATATTTT.